The rows below give T cell receptor beta chains drawn from one sample of a study of blood T cell repertoires in COVID-19. Sequenced by immunoSEQ multiplex PCR; TCRdb stores in-frame clones only, minus some. The table lists over 95,000 clones, approximately 88% of them singletons. Material: peripheral blood. These receptors were taken from a middle-aged woman with acute or convalescent COVID-19. The conserved cysteine and the conserved F or W are not part of the CDR3 here. D genes are given only for firm matches.

v_gene	j_gene	d_gene	CDR3aa
TRBV5-4	TRBJ2-3	TRBD2	ASSPTSGGGDTQY
TRBV7-9	TRBJ2-7	-	ASSLASDEQY
TRBV6-6	TRBJ1-2	TRBD1	ASREIGQGAGGYT
TRBV2	TRBJ2-3	TRBD1	ASSKRTGVNGGTDTQY
TRBV19	TRBJ2-6	-	ASSFSGVHHSGANVLT
TRBV7-9	TRBJ2-7	-	ASSLAGGYEQY
TRBV10-3	TRBJ1-6	-	AISGPRQQEGSYNSPLH
TRBV9	TRBJ2-1	-	ASSGRRAGPDNEQF
TRBV27	TRBJ2-7	-	ASSRMRLRGGVAIEQY
TRBV7-2	TRBJ1-3	TRBD1	ASSLSGGGNTIY
TRBV2	TRBJ1-3	TRBD1	ASSLIPRQGGNTIY
TRBV6-6	TRBJ1-2	-	ASSYSGTSNYGYT
TRBV5-1	TRBJ2-7	-	ASSHQEASEQY
TRBV7-6	TRBJ2-1	TRBD1	ASSPESGGIYNEQF
TRBV5-1	TRBJ1-2	-	ASSLDTRGYGYT
TRBV5-4	TRBJ1-5	-	ASSLGGARQPQH
TRBV30	TRBJ2-3	-	AATTSTDTQY
TRBV9	TRBJ2-2	TRBD2	ASSPVPLAGSYTGELF
TRBV7-8	TRBJ1-6	TRBD1	ASSFVDRGNSPLH
TRBV6-2/TRBV6-3	TRBJ2-7	TRBD1	ASSYSIQTGAYEQY
TRBV6-5	TRBJ1-2	-	ASRLTGLSYGYT
TRBV6-1	TRBJ1-1	TRBD1	ASSEVQGAEAF
TRBV7-9	TRBJ1-2	-	ASSLEFQGGHYGYT
TRBV19	TRBJ2-3	-	ASSRDTYAGTDTQY
TRBV3-1/TRBV3-2	TRBJ1-3	-	ASNPGLGGPGNTIY
TRBV5-1	TRBJ1-2	TRBD1	ASGSQGAPNGYT
TRBV5-1	TRBJ1-2	TRBD1	ASSRSPGTGGMSYGYT
TRBV19	TRBJ2-7	TRBD1	ASRPGTGGLYEQY
TRBV18	TRBJ2-7	TRBD1	ASSRTGTDYEQY
TRBV30	TRBJ1-1	TRBD1	AWSVGQGLGEAF
TRBV19	TRBJ1-2	TRBD1	ASSTHLTGATNYGYT
TRBV15	TRBJ1-2	-	ATSRQGSGGYT
TRBV7-2	TRBJ2-3	TRBD2	ASSLWRGGLEDTQY
TRBV6-6	TRBJ1-6	-	ASSTETVNSPLH
TRBV11-2	TRBJ1-2	-	ASSLSFRDWANYGYT
TRBV7-2	TRBJ1-2	-	ASSPPGLPYGYT
TRBV3-1/TRBV3-2	TRBJ2-1	TRBD1	ASSQGPGTGMGEQF
TRBV30	TRBJ1-1	-	AWSVLRTDFYRNTEAF
TRBV10-3	TRBJ2-2	-	AITERGLGTGELF
TRBV5-1	TRBJ2-6	TRBD1	ASRMRQGSTGANVLT
TRBV4-3	TRBJ1-1	-	ASSQEPGTEAF
TRBV11-2	TRBJ2-3	-	ASSLAPLGTGLTDTQY
TRBV7-8	TRBJ2-3	-	ASSRGATDTQY
TRBV2	TRBJ1-1	-	ASSVAGRGTEAF
TRBV24-1	TRBJ2-2	TRBD2	ATSSAGGAGELF